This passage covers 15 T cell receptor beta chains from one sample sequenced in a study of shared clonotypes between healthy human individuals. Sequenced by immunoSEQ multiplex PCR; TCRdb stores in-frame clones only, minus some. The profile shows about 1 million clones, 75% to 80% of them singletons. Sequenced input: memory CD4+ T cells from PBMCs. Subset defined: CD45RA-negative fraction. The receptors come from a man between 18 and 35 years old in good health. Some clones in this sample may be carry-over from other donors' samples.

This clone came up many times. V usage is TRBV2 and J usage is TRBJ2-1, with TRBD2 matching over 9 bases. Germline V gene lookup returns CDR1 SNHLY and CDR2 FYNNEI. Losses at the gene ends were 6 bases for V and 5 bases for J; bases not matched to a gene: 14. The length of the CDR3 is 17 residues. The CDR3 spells CASSPGLATTRNNEQFF. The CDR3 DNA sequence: TGTGCCAGCAGCCCAGGACTAGCGACTACCCGAAACAATGAGCAGTTCTTC. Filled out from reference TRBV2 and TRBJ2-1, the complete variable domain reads EPEVTQTPSHQVTQMGQEVILRCVPISNHLYFYWYRQILGQKVEFLVSFYNNEISEKSEIFDDQFSVERPDGSNFTLKIRSTKLEDSAMYFCASSPGLATTRNNEQFFGPGTRLTVL.

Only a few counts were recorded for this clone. CDR3 bases: TGTGCCAGCAGCCGGTCCGATGGCAGGGGAGGAGGCGAGCAGTACTTC. It codes for CASSRSDGRGGGEQYF. The chain couples TRBV4-2 to TRBJ2-7; the D gene could be TRBD1 or TRBD2 (6 bases each). The CDR3 runs to 16 residues. Trimming cost V 4 bases and J 6 bases, with 22 bases left between them. Germline CDR1 reads LGHNA; CDR2 reads YNFKEQ.

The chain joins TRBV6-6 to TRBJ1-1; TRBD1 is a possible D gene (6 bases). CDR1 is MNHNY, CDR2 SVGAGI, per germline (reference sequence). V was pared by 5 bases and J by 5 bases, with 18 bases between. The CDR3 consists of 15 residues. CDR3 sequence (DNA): TGTGCCAGCAGTACCTTGGGCAGGGGTGGAACTGAAGCTTTCTTT. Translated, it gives CASSTLGRGGTEAFF.

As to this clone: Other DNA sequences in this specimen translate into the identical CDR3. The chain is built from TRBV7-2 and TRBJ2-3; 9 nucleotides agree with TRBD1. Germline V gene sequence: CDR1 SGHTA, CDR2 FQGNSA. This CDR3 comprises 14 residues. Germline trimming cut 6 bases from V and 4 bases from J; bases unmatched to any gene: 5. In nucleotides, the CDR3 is TGTGCCAGCAGTTTGGACAGGGGCGCAGATACGCAGTATTTT. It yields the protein CASSLDRGADTQYF.

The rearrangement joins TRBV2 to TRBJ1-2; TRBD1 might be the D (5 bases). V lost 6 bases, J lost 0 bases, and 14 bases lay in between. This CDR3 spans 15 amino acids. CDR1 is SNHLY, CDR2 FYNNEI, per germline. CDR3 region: CASRPDRYPNYGYTF. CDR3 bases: TGTGCCAGCAGACCAGACAGATACCCTAACTATGGCTACACCTTC.

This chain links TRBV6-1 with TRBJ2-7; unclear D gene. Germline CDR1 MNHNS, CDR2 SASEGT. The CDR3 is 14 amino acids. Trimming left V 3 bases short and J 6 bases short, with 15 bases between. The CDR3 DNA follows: TGTGCCAGCAGTGAGAGGTCCCCTCCGGGCGAGCAGTACTTC. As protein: CASSERSPPGEQYF.

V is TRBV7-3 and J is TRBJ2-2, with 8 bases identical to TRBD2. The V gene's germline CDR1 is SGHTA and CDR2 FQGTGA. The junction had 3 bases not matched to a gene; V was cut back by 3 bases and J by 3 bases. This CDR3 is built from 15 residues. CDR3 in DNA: TGTGCCAGCAGCTTCATAGCGGGACACACCGGGGAGCTGTTTTTT. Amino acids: CASSFIAGHTGELFF.

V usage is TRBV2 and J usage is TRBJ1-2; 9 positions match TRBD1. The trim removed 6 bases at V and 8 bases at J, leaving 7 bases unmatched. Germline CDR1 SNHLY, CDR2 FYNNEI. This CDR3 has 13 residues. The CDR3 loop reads CASSQGQGWGYTF. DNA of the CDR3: TGTGCCAGCAGCCAAGGACAGGGGTGGGGCTACACCTTC.

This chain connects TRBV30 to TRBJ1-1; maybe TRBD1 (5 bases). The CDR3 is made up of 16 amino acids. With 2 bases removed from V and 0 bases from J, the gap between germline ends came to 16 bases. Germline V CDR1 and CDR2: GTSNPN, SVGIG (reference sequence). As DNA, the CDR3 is TGTGCCTGGAGTACACCAGCGGGCAGGGTGAACACTGAAGCTTTCTTT. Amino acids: CAWSTPAGRVNTEAFF.

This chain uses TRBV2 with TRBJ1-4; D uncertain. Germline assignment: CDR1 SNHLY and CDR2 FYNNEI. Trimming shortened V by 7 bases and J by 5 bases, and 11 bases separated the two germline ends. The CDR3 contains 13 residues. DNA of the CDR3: TGTGCCAGCATGGTGGAGGTAAATGAAAAACTGTTTTTT. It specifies CASMVEVNEKLFF.

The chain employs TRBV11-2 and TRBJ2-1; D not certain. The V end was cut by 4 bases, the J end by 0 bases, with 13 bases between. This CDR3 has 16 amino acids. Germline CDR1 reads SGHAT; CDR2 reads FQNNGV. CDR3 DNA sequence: TGTGCCAGCAGCTCCCTTGGCGGCCCCTCCTACAATGAGCAGTTCTTC. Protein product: CASSSLGGPSYNEQFF.

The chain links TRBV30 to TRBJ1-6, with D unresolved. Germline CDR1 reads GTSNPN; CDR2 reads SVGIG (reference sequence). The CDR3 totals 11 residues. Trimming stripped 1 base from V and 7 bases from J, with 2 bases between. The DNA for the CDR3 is TGTGCCTGGAGTGCGAATTCACCCCTCCACTTT. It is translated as CAWSANSPLHF.

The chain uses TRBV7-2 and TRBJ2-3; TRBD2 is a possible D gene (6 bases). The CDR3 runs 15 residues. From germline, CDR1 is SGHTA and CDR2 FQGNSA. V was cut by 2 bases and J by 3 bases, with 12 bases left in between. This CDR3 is CASSLFGGLTDTQYF. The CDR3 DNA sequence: TGTGCCAGCAGCTTATTCGGAGGGTTAACAGATACGCAGTATTTT.

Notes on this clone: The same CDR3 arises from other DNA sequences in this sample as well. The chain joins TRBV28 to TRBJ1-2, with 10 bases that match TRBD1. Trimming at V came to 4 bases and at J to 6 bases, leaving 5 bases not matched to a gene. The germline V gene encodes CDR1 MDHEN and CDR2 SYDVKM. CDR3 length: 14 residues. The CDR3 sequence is CASSSPGQGNGYTF. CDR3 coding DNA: TGTGCCAGCAGTTCACCGGGACAGGGGAATGGCTACACCTTC.

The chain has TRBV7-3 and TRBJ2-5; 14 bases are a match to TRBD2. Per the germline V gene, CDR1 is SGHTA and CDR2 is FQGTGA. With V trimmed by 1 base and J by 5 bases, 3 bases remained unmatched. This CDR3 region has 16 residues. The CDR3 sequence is CASSLNGLAGGETQYF. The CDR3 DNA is TGTGCCAGCAGCTTAAATGGACTAGCGGGAGGTGAGACCCAGTACTTC.